The 4 T cell receptor beta chains in this list originate from one sample, sequenced in a study of CD8 T cell repertoires and HIV-1 epitope variants. Data came from immunoSEQ multiplex PCR; TCRdb stores just in-frame clones and leaves some out. In the table there are some 87,000 clones, roughly four fifths of which are singletons. Sequenced input: uncultured baseline CD8+ T cells from peripheral blood mononuclear cells (PBMCs). The receptors stem from a male donor with HIV.

This chain joins TRBV4-1 and TRBJ1-1, with D perhaps matching TRBD1 (6 bases). The germline CDR1 and CDR2 sequences are MGHRA and YSYEKL. The CDR3 has 16 residues. V gave up 1 base and J gave up 0 bases, with 12 bases separating them. In DNA, the CDR3 is TGCGCCAGCAGCCAAGTCCCGGGACATATGAACACTGAAGCTTTCTTT. This sequence encodes CASSQVPGHMNTEAFF.

This chain joins TRBV27 and TRBJ2-1; TRBD2 matches at 7 bases. Germline V lookup: CDR1 MNHEY, CDR2 SMNVEV (reference sequence). CDR3 length: 15 residues. The trim removed 6 bases at V and 0 bases at J, leaving 5 bases unmatched. The CDR3, as DNA: TGTGCCAGCAGCTGGCGGGGGAGCTCCTACAATGAGCAGTTCTTC. It is translated as CASSWRGSSYNEQFF.

CDR3 bases: TGTGCCAGCAGTTTCAGGGGTCTTAACACCGGGGAGCTGTTTTTT. It specifies CASSFRGLNTGELFF. This chain joins TRBV7-2 and TRBJ2-2; a possible D gene is TRBD1 (6 bases). CDR3 length: 15 residues. Trimming left V 6 bases short and J 2 bases short, with 13 bases between. Germline CDR1 SGHTA, CDR2 FQGNSA.

The V gene is TRBV6-1, the J gene TRBJ2-4; D may be TRBD2 (5 bases). Germline loops: CDR1 MNHNS, CDR2 SASEGT. This CDR3 is built from 14 residues. Trimming left V 6 bases short and J 7 bases short, with 16 bases between. The CDR3 loop reads CASRLDPDGNIQYF. The CDR3 DNA reads as TGTGCCAGCAGACTAGACCCTGACGGGAACATTCAGTACTTC.